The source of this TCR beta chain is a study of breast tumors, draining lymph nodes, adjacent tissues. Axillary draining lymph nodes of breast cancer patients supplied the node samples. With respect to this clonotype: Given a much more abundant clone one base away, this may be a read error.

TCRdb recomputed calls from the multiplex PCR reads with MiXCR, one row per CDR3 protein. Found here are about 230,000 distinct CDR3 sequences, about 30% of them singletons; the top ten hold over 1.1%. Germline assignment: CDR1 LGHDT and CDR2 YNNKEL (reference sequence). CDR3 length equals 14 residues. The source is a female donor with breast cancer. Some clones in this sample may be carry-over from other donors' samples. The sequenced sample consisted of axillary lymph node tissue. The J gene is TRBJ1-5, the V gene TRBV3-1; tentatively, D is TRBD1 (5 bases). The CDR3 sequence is CAGSQEPGHQPQHF. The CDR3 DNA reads TGTGCCGGCAGCCAAGAGCCAGGGCATCAGCCCCAGCATTTT.